One sample yielded the 3 T cell receptor beta chains listed below, sequenced in a study of glioma-infiltrating T cells after dendritic cell vaccination. The table came from immunoSEQ multiplex PCR; TCRdb's copy has only in-frame clones and leaves some out. The data show 40,000 to 60,000 clones, around 86% seen once. This specimen consisted of blood, obtained before dendritic cell vaccination. These receptors were collected from a human donor with glioblastoma.

The chain couples TRBV9 to TRBJ1-2; tentatively, D is TRBD1 (6 bases). CDR1 is SGDLS, CDR2 YYNGEE, per germline. The CDR3 consists of 14 residues. Trimming left V 4 bases short and J 8 bases short, with 18 bases between. The CDR3 DNA is TGTGCCAGCAGCATAACTCCAGGGGAAACGGGCTACACCTTC. This sequence encodes CASSITPGETGYTF.

This clone appeared a single time. The chain joins TRBV7-2 to TRBJ2-1, with 8 bases identical to TRBD1. V lost 0 bases to trimming and J lost 4 bases; unmatched junction nucleotides: 2. Per the germline V gene, CDR1 is SGHTA and CDR2 is FQGNSA. The CDR3 has 15 amino acids. CDR3 sequence reads: CASSLARGHYNEQFF. The DNA of the CDR3 is TGTGCCAGCAGCTTAGCCAGGGGGCATTACAATGAGCAGTTCTTC.

The gene calls are TRBV9 and TRBJ2-5; 10 nucleotides match TRBD2. From germline, CDR1 is SGDLS and CDR2 YYNGEE. V was clipped by 0 bases and J by 2 bases; unmatched bases: 4. There are 16 residues in the CDR3. CDR3 residues: CASSVVASGGQETQYF. CDR3 coding DNA: TGTGCCAGCAGCGTAGTGGCTAGCGGGGGTCAAGAGACCCAGTACTTC.